What follows describes a single T cell receptor (beta chain). This clonotype appeared a few times. Its antigen target is currently unknown. Nothing much larger sits one base from this clone, and base qualities are not available. V ends up 5 bases short and J 0 bases short, with an unmatched junction base count of 12. The CDR3 holds 19 amino acids from the cysteine to the phenylalanine. The only DNA kept is the CDR3, 57 bases in frame from the first base. The germline V gene (reference sequence) gives CDR1 as SEHNR and CDR2 as FQNEAQ. Ficoll-Paque density gradient centrifugation was the method used to isolate PBMCs. The sample is drawn from a study of T-cell memory formation after mild COVID-19 (TCRdb year 2021). Looking at the study overall: Most TCR sequence clusters were specific to one of the two donors. In a couple of donors, T-cell clones that expanded and contracted after mild COVID-19 were tracked by sequencing TCRalpha and TCRbeta repertoires over time. Two young, previously healthy adult volunteers made up the cohort, one male and one female. General study outcomes and caveats: SARS-CoV-2 specificity was not confirmed for the second-wave clones peaking on day 37. Contracting CD4+ clones turned up mainly in the CM and EM memory subsets, whereas EMRA was where CD8+ clones were enriched. Some responding clones were detected in pre-infection memory, suggesting pre-existing cross-reactive memory T cells joined the SARS-CoV-2 response. From day 15 to 85, contracting clones showed balanced CD4/CD8 phenotypes, whereas a second wave of clones that expanded from day 15 to 37 leaned towards CD4+. The study included only two mild cases, and larger cohorts that include severe cases with pre-infection samples were judged to be necessary.

Sequenced on an Illumina NovaSeq 6000. Using 5'RACE with constant-segment primers, TCRalpha and TCRbeta cDNA libraries were constructed, with sample barcodes and unique molecular identifiers added in the process. RNA was extracted from every sample with Trizol reagent. Libraries were amplified in two PCR steps, with a second sample barcode and Illumina TruSeq adapters added in the second step. Sequencing of the libraries was done on an Illumina NovaSeq, producing 2 x 150 bp paired-end reads. In the original analysis: With migec v1.2.7, reads were demultiplexed and then collapsed into UMI-guided consensus sequences. Using mixcr v2.1.11, the UMI consensuses were aligned to TRA and TRB V and J templates and assembled into clonotypes. Expanded or contracted clonotypes were those called significant by both edgeR and NoisET, with noise models trained on biological replicates. For edgeR calls, the cutoffs were a false discovery rate-adjusted p below 0.01 and a log2 fold-change threshold of 1. As an exploratory analysis of dynamics, PCA with hierarchical clustering was applied to max-normalized trajectories of the 1000 most abundant clonotypes. The CD4 or CD8 phenotype of responding clones was assigned using the separately sequenced CD4+ and CD8+ repertoires. The public reads were reanalyzed by TCRdb: fastp trimming at Q25, MiXCR alignment, in-frame beta chains only. Merged by CDR3 protein, the rows form single entries marked with the most common genes and DNA. TCRdb's processing, not the authors' own work, is the source of the V and J calls. The sample table contains some 490,000 distinct CDR3 sequences; only one count was recorded for 15% to 20% of them. Of the sample, 9% to 15% is held by the ten largest clones.

Sequencing input: PBMCs or a T cell subset sorted from them (not recorded which). The V and J genes are TRBV7-9 and TRBJ1-4; 10 nucleotides in the junction match TRBD1. This receptor was taken from an adult woman who had mild COVID-19 (a few samples of this study predate the infection). The sample titles of this study are shuffled in the database, so cell type and time point are left out; the donor was told from shared clones. The CDR3 amino acid sequence is: CASSPKTGGYSPTNEKLFF. Read as DNA, the sequence is TGTGCCAGCAGCCCCAAGACAGGGGGCTATAGTCCAACTAATGAAAAACTGTTTTTT.